This T cell receptor beta chain derives from a study of radiotherapy plus CTLA-4 blockade in lung cancer. Whole-study findings and limits: Reportedly, early blood T cell clone dynamics best predicted response, with interferon-beta. Tumor-derived TCR clones expanded in blood after radiotherapy plus ipilimumab.

Points on this clone: Antigen unknown. The junction does not match germline at one end; this may be a read error.

CDR1 and CDR2 from the germline V gene are SGHNT and YYREEE (reference sequence). The CDR3 contains 16 residues. The study gave focal radiation plus ipilimumab CTLA-4 blockade to patients with chemo-refractory metastatic non-small-cell lung cancer. TCRdb's table, derived via immunoSEQ multiplex PCR, lists solely in-frame clones and lacks some. Counted here are more than 40,000 clones, 65% to 75% occurring once; the ten biggest clones make up more than 20%. The V call is TRBV5-4, the J call TRBJ1-2, with a possible D match to TRBD1 (5 bases). This specimen consisted of peripheral blood, obtained from a patient treated with radiotherapy plus ipilimumab. The TCR sequence derives from a human donor with non-small cell lung cancer who had a partial response to radiotherapy plus ipilimumab. The CDR3 loop reads CASRKSLNSDRTGTYF. CDR3 DNA: TGTGCCAGCAGAAAAAGCCTCAACAGTGACCGTACCGGGACTTACTTC.